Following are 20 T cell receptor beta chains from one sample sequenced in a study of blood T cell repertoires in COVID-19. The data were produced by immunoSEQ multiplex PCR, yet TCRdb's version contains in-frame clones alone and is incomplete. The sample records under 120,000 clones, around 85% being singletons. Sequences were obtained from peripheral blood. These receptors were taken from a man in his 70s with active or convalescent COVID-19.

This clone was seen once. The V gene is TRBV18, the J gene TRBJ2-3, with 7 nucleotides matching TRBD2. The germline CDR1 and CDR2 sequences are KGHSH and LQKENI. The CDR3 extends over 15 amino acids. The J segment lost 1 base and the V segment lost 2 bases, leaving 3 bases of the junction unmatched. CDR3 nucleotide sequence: TGTGCCAGCTCACCAGCTGCGGGGGGCACAGATACGCAGTATTTT. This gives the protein CASSPAAGGTDTQYF.

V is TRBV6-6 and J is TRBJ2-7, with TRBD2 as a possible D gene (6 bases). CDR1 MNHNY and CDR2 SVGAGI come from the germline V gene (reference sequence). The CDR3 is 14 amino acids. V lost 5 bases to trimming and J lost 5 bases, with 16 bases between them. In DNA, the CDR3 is TGTGCCAGCAGTCCTTTCGGAGGGGAGGACGAGCAGTACTTC. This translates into CASSPFGGEDEQYF.

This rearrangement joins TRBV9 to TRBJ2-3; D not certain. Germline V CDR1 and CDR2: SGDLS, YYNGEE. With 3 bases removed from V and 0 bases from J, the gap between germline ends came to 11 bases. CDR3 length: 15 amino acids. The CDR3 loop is CASSERYGSTDTQYF. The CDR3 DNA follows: TGTGCCAGCAGCGAACGTTACGGGAGCACAGATACGCAGTATTTT.

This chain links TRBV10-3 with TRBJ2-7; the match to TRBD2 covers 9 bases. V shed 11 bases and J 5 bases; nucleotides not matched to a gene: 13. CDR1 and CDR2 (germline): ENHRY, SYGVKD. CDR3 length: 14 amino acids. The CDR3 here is CAVNGREGPHEQYF. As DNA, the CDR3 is TGTGCCGTGAACGGGCGGGAGGGCCCCCACGAGCAGTACTTC.

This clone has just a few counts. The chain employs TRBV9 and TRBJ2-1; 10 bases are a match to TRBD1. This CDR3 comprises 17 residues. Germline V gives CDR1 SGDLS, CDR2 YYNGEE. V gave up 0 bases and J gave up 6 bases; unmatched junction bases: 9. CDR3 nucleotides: TGTGCCAGCAGCGTAGTCGGGGGGACAGGGGCGGGCAATGAGCAGTTCTTC. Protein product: CASSVVGGTGAGNEQFF.

The CDR3 is CSIRLAGRDEQFF. The CDR3 DNA reads TGCAGCATCAGACTAGCGGGTAGGGATGAGCAGTTCTTC. The rearrangement uses TRBV29-1 and TRBJ2-1; 10 positions agree with TRBD2. This CDR3 comprises 13 residues. Germline V lookup: CDR1 SQVTM, CDR2 ANQGSEA. The ends lost 8 bases at V and 8 bases at J; junction bases unmatched: 9.

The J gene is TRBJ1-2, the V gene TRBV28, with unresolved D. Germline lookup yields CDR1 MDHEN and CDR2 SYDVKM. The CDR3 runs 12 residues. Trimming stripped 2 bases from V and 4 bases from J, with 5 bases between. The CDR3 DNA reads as TGTGCCAGCAGTTTAAGCGGCTATGGCTACACCTTC. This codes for CASSLSGYGYTF.

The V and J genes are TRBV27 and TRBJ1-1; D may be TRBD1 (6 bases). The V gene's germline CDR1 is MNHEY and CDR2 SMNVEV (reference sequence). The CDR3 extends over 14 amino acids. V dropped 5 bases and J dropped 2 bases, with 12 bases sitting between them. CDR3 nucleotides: TGTGCCAGCAGTCCTGGACAGTCTAACACTGAAGCTTTCTTT. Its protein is CASSPGQSNTEAFF.

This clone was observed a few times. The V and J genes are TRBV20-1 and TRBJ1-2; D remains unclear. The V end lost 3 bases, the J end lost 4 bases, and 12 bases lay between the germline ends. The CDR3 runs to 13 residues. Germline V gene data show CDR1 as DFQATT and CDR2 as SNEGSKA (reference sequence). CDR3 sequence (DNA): TGCAGTGCTAGTTTAACCACGGGCTATGGCTACACCTTC. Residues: CSASLTTGYGYTF.

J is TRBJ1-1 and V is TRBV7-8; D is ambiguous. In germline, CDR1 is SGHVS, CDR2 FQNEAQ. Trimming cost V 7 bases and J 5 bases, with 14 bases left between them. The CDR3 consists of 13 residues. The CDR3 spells CASTSDRGTEAFF. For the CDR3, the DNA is TGTGCCAGCACCAGCGACCGAGGGACTGAAGCTTTCTTT.

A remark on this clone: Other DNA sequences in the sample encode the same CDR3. In DNA form, the CDR3 reads TGTGCCAGCAGTTTGAGGAGGGATTATGGCTACACCTTC. Its translation: CASSLRRDYGYTF. The chain links TRBV27 to TRBJ1-2; D gene unclear. V lost 3 bases to trimming and J lost 5 bases, with 10 bases between them. This CDR3 region has 13 residues. CDR1 MNHEY and CDR2 SMNVEV come from the germline V gene (reference sequence).

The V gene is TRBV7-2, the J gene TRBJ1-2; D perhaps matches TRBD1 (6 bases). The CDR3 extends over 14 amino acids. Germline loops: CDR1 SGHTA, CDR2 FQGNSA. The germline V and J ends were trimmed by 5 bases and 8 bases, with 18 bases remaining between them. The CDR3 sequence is CASSLGWDMQGYTF. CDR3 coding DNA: TGTGCCAGCAGCCTGGGTTGGGACATGCAAGGCTACACCTTC.

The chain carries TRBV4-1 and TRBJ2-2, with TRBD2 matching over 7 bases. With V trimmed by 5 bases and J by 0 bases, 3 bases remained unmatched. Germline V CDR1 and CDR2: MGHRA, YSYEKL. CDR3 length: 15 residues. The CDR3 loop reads CASSTAGSNTGELFF. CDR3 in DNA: TGCGCCAGCAGCACAGCGGGGTCGAACACCGGGGAGCTGTTTTTT.

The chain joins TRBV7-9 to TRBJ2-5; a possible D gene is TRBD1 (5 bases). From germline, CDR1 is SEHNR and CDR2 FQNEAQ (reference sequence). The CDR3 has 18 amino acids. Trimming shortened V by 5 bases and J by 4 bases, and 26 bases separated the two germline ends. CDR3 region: CASSPMGPAPWFAETQYF. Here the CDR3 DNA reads TGTGCCAGCAGCCCTATGGGGCCGGCTCCGTGGTTCGCAGAGACCCAGTACTTC.

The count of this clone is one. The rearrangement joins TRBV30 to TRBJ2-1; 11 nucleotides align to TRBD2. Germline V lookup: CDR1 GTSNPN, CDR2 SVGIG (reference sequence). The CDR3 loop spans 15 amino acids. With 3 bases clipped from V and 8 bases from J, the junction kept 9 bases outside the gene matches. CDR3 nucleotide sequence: TGTGCCTGGAGAGATGTTAGCGGGAGGGGGGATGAGCAGTTCTTC. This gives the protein CAWRDVSGRGDEQFF.

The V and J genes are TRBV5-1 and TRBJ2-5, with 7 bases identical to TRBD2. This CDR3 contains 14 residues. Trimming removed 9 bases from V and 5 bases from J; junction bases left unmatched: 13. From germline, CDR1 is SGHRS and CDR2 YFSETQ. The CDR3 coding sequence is TGCGCCACCAGGCCGGGGGGTCAGTCGGAGACCCAGTACTTC. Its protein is CATRPGGQSETQYF.

DNA for the CDR3: TGTGCCAGTATACGGGACAGGGTGAACACTGAAGCTTTCTTT. Residues: CASIRDRVNTEAFF. The chain combines TRBV19 with TRBJ1-1; 9 bases map to TRBD1. Germline lookup yields CDR1 LNHDA and CDR2 SQIVND (reference sequence). This CDR3 is built from 14 residues. The trim removed 7 bases at V and 0 bases at J, leaving 3 bases unmatched.

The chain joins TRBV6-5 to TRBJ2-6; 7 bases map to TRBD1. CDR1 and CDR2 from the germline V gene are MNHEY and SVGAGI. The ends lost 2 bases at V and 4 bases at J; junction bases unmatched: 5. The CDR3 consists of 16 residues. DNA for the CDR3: TGTGCCAGCAGTTACCGGACAGGTGCGGGGGCCAACGTCCTGACTTTC. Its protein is CASSYRTGAGANVLTF.

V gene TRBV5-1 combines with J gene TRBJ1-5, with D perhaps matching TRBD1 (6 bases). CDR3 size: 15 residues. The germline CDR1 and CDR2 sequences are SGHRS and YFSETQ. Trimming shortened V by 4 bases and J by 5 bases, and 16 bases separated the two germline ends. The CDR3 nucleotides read TGCGCCAGCAGCCCGGAAGGGACAAATCATCAGCCCCAGCATTTT. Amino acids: CASSPEGTNHQPQHF.

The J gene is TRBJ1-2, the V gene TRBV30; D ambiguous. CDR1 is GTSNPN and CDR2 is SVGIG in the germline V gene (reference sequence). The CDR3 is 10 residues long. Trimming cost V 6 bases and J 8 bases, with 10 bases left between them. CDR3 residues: CACTDPGYTF. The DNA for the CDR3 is TGTGCCTGCACAGACCCGGGCTACACCTTC.